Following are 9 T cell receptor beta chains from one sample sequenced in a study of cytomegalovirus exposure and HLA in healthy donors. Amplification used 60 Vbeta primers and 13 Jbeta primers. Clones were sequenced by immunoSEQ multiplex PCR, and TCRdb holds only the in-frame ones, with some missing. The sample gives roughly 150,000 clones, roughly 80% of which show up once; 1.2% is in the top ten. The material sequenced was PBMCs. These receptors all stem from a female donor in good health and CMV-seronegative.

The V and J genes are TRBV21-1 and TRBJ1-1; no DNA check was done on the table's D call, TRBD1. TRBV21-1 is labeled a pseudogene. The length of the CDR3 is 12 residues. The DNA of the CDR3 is TGTGCCAGCAGCAGAACAGGGTCTGAAGCTTTCTTT. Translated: CASSRTGSEAFF.

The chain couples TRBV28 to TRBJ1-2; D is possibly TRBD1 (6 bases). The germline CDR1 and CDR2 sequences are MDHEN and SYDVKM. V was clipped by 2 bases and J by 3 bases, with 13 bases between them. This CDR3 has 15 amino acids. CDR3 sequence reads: CASSLPPRTDYGYTF. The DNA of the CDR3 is TGTGCCAGCAGTTTACCCCCCCGGACAGACTATGGCTACACCTTC.

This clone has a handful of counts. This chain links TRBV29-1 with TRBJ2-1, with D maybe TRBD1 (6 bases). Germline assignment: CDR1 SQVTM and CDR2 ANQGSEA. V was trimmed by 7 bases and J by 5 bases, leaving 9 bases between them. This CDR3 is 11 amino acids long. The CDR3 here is CSANRDNEQFF. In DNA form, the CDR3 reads TGCAGCGCGAACAGGGACAATGAGCAGTTCTTC.

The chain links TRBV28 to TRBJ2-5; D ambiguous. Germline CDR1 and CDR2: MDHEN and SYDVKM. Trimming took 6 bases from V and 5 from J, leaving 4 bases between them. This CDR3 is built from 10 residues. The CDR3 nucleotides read TGTGCCAGCAGCATGGAGACCCAGTACTTC. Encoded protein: CASSMETQYF.

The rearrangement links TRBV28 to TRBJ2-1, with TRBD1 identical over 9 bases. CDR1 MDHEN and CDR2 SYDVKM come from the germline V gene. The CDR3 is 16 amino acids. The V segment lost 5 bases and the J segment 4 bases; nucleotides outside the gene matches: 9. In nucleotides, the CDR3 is TGTGCCAGCAGTGCCCCGGGGGACAGGGCATACAATGAGCAGTTCTTC. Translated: CASSAPGDRAYNEQFF.

CDR3 region: CASSQSLAVTGELFF. In DNA form, the CDR3 reads TGTGCCAGCAGCCAATCCCTAGCGGTTACCGGGGAGCTGTTTTTT. The rearrangement links TRBV14 to TRBJ2-2; TRBD2 agrees at 7 bases. V trimming: 2 bases; J trimming: 5 bases; junction bases outside the gene matches: 5. The CDR3 runs 15 residues. Germline V gene data show CDR1 as SGHDN and CDR2 as FVKESK.

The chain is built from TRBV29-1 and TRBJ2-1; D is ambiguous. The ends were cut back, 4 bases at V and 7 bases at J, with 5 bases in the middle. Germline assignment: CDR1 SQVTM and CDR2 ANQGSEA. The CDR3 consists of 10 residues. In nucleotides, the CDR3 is TGCAGCGTTGCCCAGAATGAGCAGTTCTTC. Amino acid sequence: CSVAQNEQFF.

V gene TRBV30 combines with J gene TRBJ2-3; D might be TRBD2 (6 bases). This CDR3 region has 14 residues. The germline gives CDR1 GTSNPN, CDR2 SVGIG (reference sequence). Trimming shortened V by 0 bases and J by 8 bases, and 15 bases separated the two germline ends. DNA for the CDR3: TGTGCCTGGAGTGTTAAGGGAGGTGTAGGTACGCAGTATTTT. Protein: CAWSVKGGVGTQYF. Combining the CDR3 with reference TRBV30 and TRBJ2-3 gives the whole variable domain SQTIHQWPATLVQPVGSPLSLECTVEGTSNPNLYWYRQAAGRGLQLLFYSVGIGQISSEVPQNLSASRPQDRQFILSSKKLLLSDSGFYLCAWSVKGGVGTQYFGPGTRLTVL.

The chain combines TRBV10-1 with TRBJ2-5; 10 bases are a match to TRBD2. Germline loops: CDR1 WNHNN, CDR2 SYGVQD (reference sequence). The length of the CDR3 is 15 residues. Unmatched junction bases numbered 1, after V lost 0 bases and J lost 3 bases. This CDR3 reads CASSESLAGEETQYF. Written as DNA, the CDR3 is TGCGCCAGCAGTGAGTCGCTAGCGGGAGAAGAGACCCAGTACTTC.